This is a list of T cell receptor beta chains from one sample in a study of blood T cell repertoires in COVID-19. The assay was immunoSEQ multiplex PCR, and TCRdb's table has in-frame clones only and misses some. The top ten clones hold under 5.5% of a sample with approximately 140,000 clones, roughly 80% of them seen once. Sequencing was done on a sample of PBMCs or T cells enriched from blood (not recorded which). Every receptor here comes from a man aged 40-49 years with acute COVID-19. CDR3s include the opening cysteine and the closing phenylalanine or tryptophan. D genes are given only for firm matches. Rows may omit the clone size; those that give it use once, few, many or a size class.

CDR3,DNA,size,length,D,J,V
CASSTERGYSGNTIYF,TGTGCCAGCAGCACAGAACGTGGCTACTCTGGAAACACCATATATTTT,NA,16,NA,TRBJ1-3,TRBV7-8
CASRLTGSNQPQHF,TGTGCCAGCAGACTCACGGGGAGCAATCAGCCCCAGCATTTT,NA,14,NA,TRBJ1-5,TRBV7-2
CASSPRPGDRASPLHF,TGTGCCAGCAGCCCCCGCCCCGGGGACAGGGCTTCACCCCTCCACTTT,few,16,TRBD1,TRBJ1-6,TRBV5-4
CASSKDGGEETQYF,TGTGCCAGCAGCAAAGATGGGGGGGAAGAGACCCAGTACTTC,NA,14,NA,TRBJ2-5,TRBV21-1
CASSLKQGDYNSPLHF,TGTGCCAGCAGTTTAAAACAGGGGGACTATAATTCACCCCTCCACTTT,NA,16,TRBD1,TRBJ1-6,TRBV27
CASTHRDNNYGYTF,TGTGCCAGCACCCATCGGGACAACAACTATGGCTACACCTTC,NA,14,NA,TRBJ1-2,TRBV7-9
CAISESFRQGSYGYTF,TGTGCCATCAGTGAGTCATTCCGGCAGGGGAGCTATGGCTACACCTTC,NA,16,NA,TRBJ1-2,TRBV10-3
CASSVDSAAGTAGTEAFF,TGTGCCAGCAGCGTAGATTCCGCCGCCGGGACAGCAGGCACTGAAGCTTTCTTT,once,18,TRBD1,TRBJ1-1,TRBV9
CASSLAGGEQNIQYF,TGTGCCAGCAGCTTAGCGGGGGGGGAGCAAAACATTCAGTACTTC,NA,15,TRBD2,TRBJ2-4,TRBV7-8
CASSFAGGLNEKLFF,TGTGCCAGCAGCTTCGCAGGGGGCTTGAATGAAAAACTGTTTTTT,NA,15,TRBD1,TRBJ1-4,TRBV7-2
CASSLYYEQYF,TGTGCCAGCAGCCTATATTACGAGCAGTACTTC,once,11,NA,TRBJ2-7,TRBV7-2
CASSFQGLETQYF,TGCGCCAGCAGCTTCCAGGGGTTGGAGACCCAGTACTTC,NA,13,NA,TRBJ2-5,TRBV5-1
CASSEDRDTEAFF,TGTGCCAGCAGTGAGGACAGGGACACTGAAGCTTTCTTT,once,13,TRBD1,TRBJ1-1,TRBV28
CASTRTEEGLYGYTF,TGTGCCAGCACTCGGACAGAAGAGGGGCTTTATGGCTACACCTTC,NA,15,NA,TRBJ1-2,TRBV2
CASSIQGNTFEETQYF,TGTGCCAGTAGTATACAGGGTAACACATTCGAAGAGACCCAGTACTTC,NA,16,NA,TRBJ2-5,TRBV19
CASSYSGANYGYTF,TGTGCCAGCAGTTACTCTGGAGCTAACTATGGCTACACCTTC,NA,14,NA,TRBJ1-2,TRBV6-5
CASSFKGGETQYF,TGTGCCAGCAGCTTTAAGGGCGGGGAGACCCAGTACTTC,NA,13,NA,TRBJ2-5,TRBV7-9
CASSSYRGRNYGYTF,TGTGCCAGCAGCTCGTACAGGGGGAGAAACTATGGCTACACCTTC,NA,15,TRBD1,TRBJ1-2,TRBV7-8
CASSATGGETQYF,TGTGCCAGCAGTGCGACAGGGGGGGAGACCCAGTACTTC,NA,13,TRBD1,TRBJ2-5,TRBV6-2/TRBV6-3
CASSQTGRGLNEEKLFF,TGCGCCAGCAGCCAAACGGGCAGGGGCCTAAATGAGGAAAAACTGTTTTTT,NA,17,NA,TRBJ1-4,TRBV4-1
CASSNRQGSRNSPLHF,TGTGCCAGCAGCAACAGACAGGGGTCAAGAAATTCACCCCTCCACTTT,NA,16,TRBD1,TRBJ1-6,TRBV5-6
CASSGTKGLYEQYF,TGTGCCAGCAGTGGGACTAAGGGGTTGTACGAGCAGTACTTC,NA,14,TRBD2,TRBJ2-7,TRBV28
CASSYGQVAGPQHF,TGTGCCAGCAGTTACGGGCAGGTCGCAGGGCCCCAGCATTTT,NA,14,NA,TRBJ1-5,TRBV6-2/TRBV6-3
CASRAGTGTYEQYF,TGCGCCAGCAGAGCAGGGACAGGAACCTACGAGCAGTACTTC,NA,14,TRBD1,TRBJ2-7,TRBV10-2
CASSLARYQPQHF,TGTGCCAGCAGCTTAGCCCGGTATCAGCCCCAGCATTTT,NA,13,NA,TRBJ1-5,TRBV7-6
CASSLTQGAQETQYF,TGTGCCAGCAGCTTAACACAGGGGGCCCAAGAGACCCAGTACTTC,NA,15,TRBD1,TRBJ2-5,TRBV7-2
CASSEDVGGSYEQYF,TGTGCCAGCAGTGAAGATGTGGGGGGTTCCTACGAGCAGTACTTC,NA,15,NA,TRBJ2-7,TRBV6-1
CASSSSQGNEKLFF,TGTGCCAGCTCATCGTCCCAGGGTAATGAAAAACTGTTTTTT,NA,14,NA,TRBJ1-4,TRBV18
CVSPPQRRHISYNEQFF,TGTGTATCTCCCCCCCAGAGGCGGCACATATCCTACAATGAGCAGTTCTTC,NA,17,NA,TRBJ2-1,TRBV27
CASSFGSGSYNEQFF,TGCGCCAGCAGCTTTGGTTCGGGATCTTACAATGAGCAGTTCTTC,NA,15,NA,TRBJ2-1,TRBV5-1
CASSLADAGGSNEKLFF,TGCGCCAGCAGCTTGGCCGACGCGGGTGGGTCTAATGAAAAACTGTTTTTT,once,17,NA,TRBJ1-4,TRBV5-1
CASSPPSHVGNEQYF,TGTGCCAGCTCACCACCGTCCCACGTCGGGAACGAGCAGTACTTC,NA,15,NA,TRBJ2-7,TRBV18
CASSLAAAGEGWDEQFF,TGTGCCAGCAGTCTGGCGGCAGCGGGAGAGGGATGGGATGAGCAGTTCTTC,NA,17,TRBD2,TRBJ2-1,TRBV7-9
CASSLTRQGWGTNSPLHF,TGCGCCAGCAGCCTTACTCGACAGGGTTGGGGAACAAATTCACCCCTCCACTTT,NA,18,TRBD1,TRBJ1-6,TRBV4-3
CASSSPRRGGLEGQYF,TGTGCCAGCAGCTCCCCCCGGAGGGGCGGGCTGGAGGGCCAGTACTTC,NA,16,NA,TRBJ2-5,TRBV7-6
CASTSGQGENHGYTF,TGTGCCAGTACATCGGGACAGGGGGAGAATCATGGCTACACCTTC,NA,15,TRBD1,TRBJ1-2,TRBV19
CASSLLQSSGGQETQYF,TGTGCCAGCAGTTTATTACAGTCTAGCGGGGGCCAAGAGACCCAGTACTTC,NA,17,TRBD2,TRBJ2-5,TRBV28